Listed below are T cell receptor beta chains from one sample, sequenced in a study of blood T cell repertoires in COVID-19. Clones were read by immunoSEQ multiplex PCR, and TCRdb kept only the in-frame ones, dropping some. The repertoire holds approximately 350,000 clones, over 80% seen once, with less than 6% in the top ten. The sequencing input was PBMCs or T cells enriched from blood (not recorded which). These receptor sequences come from a woman in her 50s who had recovered from COVID-19. CDR3s include the opening cysteine and the closing phenylalanine or tryptophan. D genes are given only for firm matches. The size entry is marked missing in some rows and otherwise reads once, few, many or a size class.

d_call,cdr3_length,v_call,j_call,clone_size,cdr3_aa,cdr3_nt
TRBD1,13,TRBV29-1,TRBJ2-1,NA,CSAGRDRDNEQFF,TGCAGCGCCGGAAGGGACAGGGACAATGAGCAGTTCTTC
NA,14,TRBV7-2,TRBJ1-3,NA,CASSLDRAGNTIYF,TGTGCCAGCAGCTTAGACAGGGCTGGAAACACCATATATTTT
TRBD1,14,TRBV11-3,TRBJ1-6,NA,CASRRDRGDSPLHF,TGTGCCAGCAGGCGGGACAGGGGGGATTCACCCCTCCACTTT
NA,14,TRBV7-2,TRBJ1-5,NA,CASSQTGGNQPQHF,TGTGCCAGCAGTCAGACGGGGGGGAATCAGCCCCAGCATTTT
NA,14,TRBV5-6,TRBJ2-3,NA,CASSPVRSTDTQYF,TGTGCCAGCAGTCCCGTCCGTTCCACAGATACGCAGTATTTT
NA,13,TRBV2,TRBJ1-6,NA,CASLRTASSPLHF,TGTGCCAGCCTAAGGACAGCAAGCTCACCCCTCCACTTT
NA,16,TRBV21-1,TRBJ1-2,few,CASSKGGSDSGSGYTF,TGTGCCAGCAGCAAAGGCGGATCCGACTCGGGATCTGGCTACACCTTC
TRBD2,16,TRBV11-2,TRBJ2-5,NA,CASSLGGLAGRETQYF,TGTGCCAGCAGCTTAGGGGGACTAGCGGGGAGAGAGACCCAGTACTTC
TRBD1,15,TRBV19,TRBJ1-1,NA,CASSTEQGRLTEAFF,TGTGCCAGTAGTACAGAACAGGGGAGGTTAACTGAAGCTTTCTTT
NA,11,TRBV20-1,TRBJ1-4,NA,CSGSGNEKLFF,TGCAGCGGATCAGGGAACGAAAAACTGTTTTTT